These 26 T cell receptor beta chains share one sample of origin, sequenced in a study of cytomegalovirus exposure and HLA in healthy donors. Vbeta (60) and Jbeta (13) primers were used in the PCR. Libraries were prepared by immunoSEQ multiplex PCR; TCRdb keeps only in-frame clonotypes and omits some of them. The sample includes 80,000 or so clones, about 60% of them seen just once. Sequencing was done on a sample of PBMCs. These receptors all come from a man aged 25 to 40 in good health and CMV-seropositive.

V usage is TRBV9 and J usage is TRBJ2-3; D gene ambiguous. Deletions cut 0 bases from V and 2 bases from J, with 4 bases between. The germline V gene has CDR1 SGDLS and CDR2 YYNGEE. The CDR3 totals 13 residues. For the CDR3, the DNA is TGTGCCAGCAGCGTAGATCACACAGATACGCAGTATTTT. Translating it yields CASSVDHTDTQYF.

This chain joins TRBV18 and TRBJ1-3; 8 nucleotides agree with TRBD1. This CDR3 is built from 14 residues. Germline V gene lookup returns CDR1 KGHSH and CDR2 LQKENI. The junction had 2 bases not matched to a gene; V was cut back by 3 bases and J by 4 bases. The CDR3: CASSPGTGGNTIYF. CDR3 coding DNA: TGTGCCAGCTCACCCGGGACAGGAGGAAACACCATATATTTT. Looking up the rest from reference TRBV18 and TRBJ1-3 gives the full variable domain: NAGVMQNPRHLVRRRGQEARLRCSPMKGHSHVYWYRQLPEEGLKFMVYLQKENIIDESGMPKERFSAEFPKEGPSILRIQQVVRGDSAAYFCASSPGTGGNTIYFGEGSWLTVV.

V is TRBV6-5 and J is TRBJ2-2; 8 bases match TRBD1. After removal of 6 bases from V and 7 bases from J, the junction contained 10 bases not matched to a gene. The CDR3 sequence is 15 residues long. Germline V lookup: CDR1 MNHEY, CDR2 SVGAGI. Here the CDR3 reads CASSSGQGRGGELFF. The CDR3 region has the DNA TGTGCCAGCAGCTCTGGACAGGGTCGGGGCGGGGAGCTGTTTTTT.

Of note for this clone: Sequence at one end of the junction differs from germline and may be a read error. The chain is built from TRBV7-8 and TRBJ1-1, with 7 bases identical to TRBD1. CDR1 and CDR2 from the germline V gene are SGHVS and FQNEAQ. The CDR3 has 16 amino acids. For the CDR3, the DNA is TGTGCCAGCGGCTTAGCGGAGTCCGGGACAGACAATGAAGCTTTCTTT. Translation: CASGLAESGTDNEAFF.

This chain uses TRBV4-3 with TRBJ2-7; possible D gene TRBD1, 6 bases. Per germline, CDR1 LGHNA and CDR2 YSLEER. The ends were cut back, 1 base at V and 4 bases at J, with 14 bases in the middle. This CDR3 has 15 amino acids. The CDR3 DNA is TGCGCCAGCAGCCAAGGAATAGGGGGTGGATACGAGCAGTACTTC. Amino acid sequence: CASSQGIGGGYEQYF.

The CDR3 loop reads CASSSASGGPEETQYF. In nucleotides, the CDR3 is TGCGCCAGCAGCTCCGCCTCGGGGGGGCCCGAAGAGACCCAGTACTTC. The rearrangement uses TRBV5-1 and TRBJ2-5, with TRBD2 identical over 8 bases. CDR1 and CDR2 (germline): SGHRS, YFSETQ. The J segment lost 3 bases and the V segment lost 3 bases, leaving 10 bases of the junction unmatched. The CDR3 loop spans 16 amino acids.

V usage is TRBV19 and J usage is TRBJ2-5, with 15 positions matching TRBD2. The CDR3 is made up of 17 amino acids. With 4 bases clipped from V and 5 bases from J, the junction kept 8 bases outside the gene matches. CDR1 is LNHDA and CDR2 is SQIVND in the germline V gene (reference sequence). CDR3 nucleotide sequence: TGTGCCAGTAGTACCGGGACTAGCGGGGGGTTTGAGGAGACCCAGTACTTC. Translated: CASSTGTSGGFEETQYF.

This clone has a handful of counts. This chain connects TRBV19 to TRBJ2-3; TRBD2 matches 10 bases. The V gene end was trimmed by 1 base and the J gene end by 3 bases; junction bases not matched to a gene: 7. The germline V gene encodes CDR1 LNHDA and CDR2 SQIVND (reference sequence). This CDR3 region has 17 residues. CDR3 amino acids: CASSIVASGSGTDTQYF. The CDR3 bases are TGTGCCAGTAGTATAGTCGCTAGCGGGAGTGGGACAGATACGCAGTATTTT. Full variable domain (missing parts from reference TRBV19 and TRBJ2-3): DGGITQSPKYLFRKEGQNVTLSCEQNLNHDAMYWYRQDPGQGLRLIYYSQIVNDFQKGDIAEGYSVSREKKESFPLTVTSAQKNPTAFYLCASSIVASGSGTDTQYFGPGTRLTVL.

This chain uses TRBV4-1 with TRBJ1-1, with 7 bases that match TRBD1. The CDR3 consists of 14 residues. The junction had 6 bases not matched to a gene; V was cut back by 6 bases and J by 2 bases. Germline CDR1 is MGHRA and CDR2 is YSYEKL. The CDR3 DNA follows: TGCGCCAGCAGGCAACAGGGGATTAACACTGAAGCTTTCTTT. It encodes CASRQQGINTEAFF.

The V gene is TRBV19, the J gene TRBJ2-5; 8 bases match TRBD2. From germline, CDR1 is LNHDA and CDR2 SQIVND (reference sequence). The CDR3 runs to 16 residues. Trimming took 3 bases from V and 4 from J; bases not matched to a gene: 10. CDR3 bases: TGTGCCAGTAGTATCGCTGGTAGCGGGAATATAGAGACCCAGTACTTC. This sequence encodes CASSIAGSGNIETQYF. Full variable domain (missing parts from reference TRBV19 and TRBJ2-5): DGGITQSPKYLFRKEGQNVTLSCEQNLNHDAMYWYRQDPGQGLRLIYYSQIVNDFQKGDIAEGYSVSREKKESFPLTVTSAQKNPTAFYLCASSIAGSGNIETQYFGPGTRLLVL.

This chain uses TRBV18 with TRBJ2-7; possibly TRBD1 for D (5 bases). V was shortened by 4 bases and J by 3 bases, with 22 bases between the two germline ends. Germline V lookup: CDR1 KGHSH, CDR2 LQKENI. The CDR3 sequence is 17 residues long. CDR3 protein: CASSLSPMGLSFYEQYF. The DNA of the CDR3 is TGTGCCAGCTCACTATCCCCTATGGGGCTCTCGTTCTACGAGCAGTACTTC. Using reference TRBV18 and TRBJ2-7 for the parts outside the CDR3, the full variable domain is NAGVMQNPRHLVRRRGQEARLRCSPMKGHSHVYWYRQLPEEGLKFMVYLQKENIIDESGMPKERFSAEFPKEGPSILRIQQVVRGDSAAYFCASSLSPMGLSFYEQYFGPGTRLTVT.

This chain uses TRBV2 with TRBJ2-7; 8 bases are shared with TRBD1. V trimming: 3 bases; J trimming: 1 base; junction bases outside the gene matches: 5. The germline V gene encodes CDR1 SNHLY and CDR2 FYNNEI. The CDR3 runs to 15 residues. CDR3: CASSDRGTGSYEQYF. The CDR3 DNA reads as TGTGCCAGCAGTGATAGGGGGACAGGTTCCTACGAGCAGTACTTC.

The chain uses TRBV15 and TRBJ2-7, with D perhaps matching TRBD1 (6 bases). There are 13 residues in the CDR3. Germline-derived CDR1 and CDR2 are LNHNV and YYDKDF (reference sequence). V was shortened by 0 bases and J by 5 bases, with 8 bases between the two germline ends. The CDR3 protein is CATSRDHRDEQYF. CDR3 nucleotides: TGTGCCACCAGCAGAGATCACAGGGACGAGCAGTACTTC.

The chain joins TRBV6-5 to TRBJ1-1; D ambiguous. Germline V gene lookup returns CDR1 MNHEY and CDR2 SVGAGI. The CDR3 runs to 13 residues. V lost 2 bases, J lost 5 bases, and 9 bases lay in between. The CDR3 loop reads CASSYVLGTEAFF. CDR3 in DNA: TGTGCCAGCAGTTACGTCCTAGGTACTGAAGCTTTCTTT.

This clone came up once. The rearrangement links TRBV10-3 to TRBJ2-3; tentative D call: TRBD2 (6 bases). CDR1 is ENHRY and CDR2 is SYGVKD in the germline V gene. V lost 5 bases and J lost 4, with 13 bases in between. The CDR3 has 14 amino acids. The CDR3: CAISLLAESDTQYF. The CDR3 DNA reads TGTGCCATCAGTCTTTTAGCGGAATCAGATACGCAGTATTTT.

This clone was counted only a few times. The chain has TRBV5-1 and TRBJ2-5; D possibly corresponds to TRBD2 (5 bases). This CDR3 region has 17 residues. CDR1 is SGHRS, CDR2 YFSETQ, per germline. V gave up 3 bases and J gave up 2 bases, with 20 bases separating them. DNA of the CDR3: TGCGCCAGCAGCTACGGATCCCGGGGTAGGGTGCAAGAGACCCAGTACTTC. Translation gives CASSYGSRGRVQETQYF.

This clone was detected only a few times. The chain carries TRBV28 and TRBJ2-7, with D unresolved. Germline CDR1 reads MDHEN; CDR2 reads SYDVKM. This CDR3 region has 12 residues. Trimming pared 10 bases from V and 6 bases from J, leaving 16 bases between. The DNA for the CDR3 is TGTGCCACCAATACACCGTCGGGCGAGCAGTACTTC. The encoded protein is CATNTPSGEQYF.

This chain joins TRBV19 and TRBJ2-3; tentatively, D is TRBD1 (5 bases). Trimming removed 3 bases from V and 2 bases from J, with 6 bases in between. The germline V gene has CDR1 LNHDA and CDR2 SQIVND (reference sequence). CDR3 length equals 13 residues. The CDR3 protein is CASSIGHTDTQYF. The CDR3 coding sequence is TGTGCCAGTAGTATTGGACACACAGATACGCAGTATTTT.

This chain links TRBV4-3 with TRBJ2-7, with unresolved D. This CDR3 contains 13 residues. Germline loops: CDR1 LGHNA, CDR2 YSLEER. V shed 0 bases and J shed 7 bases, with 10 bases lying between them. In DNA, the CDR3 is TGCGCCAGCAGCCAAGACCCCCTCAGGGAGCAGTACTTC. Translation gives CASSQDPLREQYF.

The chain is built from TRBV29-1 and TRBJ2-5, with 10 positions matching TRBD2. Germline CDR1 and CDR2: SQVTM and ANQGSEA. Trimming at V came to 6 bases and at J to 6 bases, leaving 7 bases not matched to a gene. The CDR3 loop spans 13 amino acids. In nucleotides, the CDR3 is TGCAGCGTATCTAGCGGGAGCCGGCAGACCCAGTACTTC. Translating it yields CSVSSGSRQTQYF.

The chain couples TRBV10-3 to TRBJ1-1; 7 bases map to TRBD1. CDR3 length: 15 amino acids. J lost 1 base, V lost 2 bases, and 4 bases had no gene match. The V gene's germline CDR1 is ENHRY and CDR2 SYGVKD. The CDR3 reads CAISERGLGNTEAFF. The CDR3 DNA sequence: TGTGCCATCAGTGAGAGGGGGCTTGGGAACACTGAAGCTTTCTTT.

This clone was observed a few times. This chain uses TRBV11-3 with TRBJ2-2; D gene ambiguous. The CDR3 is made up of 13 amino acids. Germline V gene lookup returns CDR1 SGHNT and CDR2 YENEEA. Trimming removed 5 bases at V and 7 bases at J, with 11 bases between. DNA of the CDR3: TGTGCCAGCAGCGCGCAAGATATCGGGGAGCTGTTTTTT. Its protein is CASSAQDIGELFF.

This clone has only one observation. This rearrangement joins TRBV29-1 to TRBJ2-7, with a tentative D call TRBD1 (6 bases). From germline, CDR1 is SQVTM and CDR2 ANQGSEA. The CDR3 covers 11 residues. Trimming cost V 4 bases and J 4 bases, with 8 bases left between them. The CDR3 bases are TGCAGCGTTGCACAGGGATACGAGCAGTACTTC. Protein sequence: CSVAQGYEQYF.

The rearrangement joins TRBV7-9 to TRBJ2-5; 8 bases match TRBD2. Germline values: CDR1 SEHNR, CDR2 FQNEAQ (reference sequence). V gave up 2 bases and J gave up 0 bases; unmatched junction bases: 11. This CDR3 has 18 amino acids. CDR3: CASSLPPGGRTYQETQYF. In nucleotides, the CDR3 is TGTGCCAGCAGCTTACCCCCGGGGGGGAGGACGTACCAAGAGACCCAGTACTTC.

This chain links TRBV4-1 with TRBJ2-7; 7 bases agree with TRBD2. From germline, CDR1 is MGHRA and CDR2 YSYEKL. The length of the CDR3 is 15 residues. V lost 1 base to trimming and J lost 4 bases; unmatched junction nucleotides: 7. The CDR3 spells CASSQVSSGTYEQYF. The CDR3 DNA is TGCGCCAGCAGCCAAGTATCCAGCGGGACTTACGAGCAGTACTTC.

V is TRBV10-1 and J is TRBJ2-7; tentatively, D is TRBD2 (6 bases). Looked up from germline, CDR1 is WNHNN and CDR2 is SYGVQD (reference sequence). V lost 4 bases and J lost 2, with 15 bases in between. This CDR3 spans 15 amino acids. The CDR3, as DNA: TGCGCCAGCAGTGTCCCACGGGAGTATCCCTACGAGCAGTACTTC. Translated: CASSVPREYPYEQYF.